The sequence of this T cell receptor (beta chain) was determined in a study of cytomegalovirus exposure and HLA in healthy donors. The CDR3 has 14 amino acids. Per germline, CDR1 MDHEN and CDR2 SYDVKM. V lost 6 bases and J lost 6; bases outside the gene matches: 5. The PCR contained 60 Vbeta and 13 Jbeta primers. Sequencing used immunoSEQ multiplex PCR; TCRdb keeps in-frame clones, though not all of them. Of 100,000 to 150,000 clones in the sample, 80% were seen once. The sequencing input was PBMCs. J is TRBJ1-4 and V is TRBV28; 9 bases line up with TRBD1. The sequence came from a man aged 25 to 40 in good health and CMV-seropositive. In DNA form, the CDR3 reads TGTGCCAGCAGCAACAGGGGGCTGGATGAAAAACTGTTTTTT. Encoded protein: CASSNRGLDEKLFF.